Shown below are 10 T cell receptor beta chains from a single sample sequenced in a study of blood T cells in healthy people across ages. Using a J-beta primer mix together with a sample-barcoded 5' primer, a second PCR was run for about 7 to 12 cycles. TCRdb re-analysed the 5' RACE reads in MiXCR, keeping a single row per CDR3 protein. The sample holds more than 900,000 distinct CDR3 sequences; about 23% are singletons and the top ten take approximately 0.79%. These data were likewise used in another study, on T cells of mothers and their children.

Sequencing was carried out using blood. The receptors here all came from a girl aged 2-15 years in good health.

The sample holds a few counts of this clonotype. The J gene is TRBJ2-5, the V gene TRBV3-1, with D uncertain. Trimming took off 0 bases at V and 3 bases at J, with 8 bases between the two ends. This CDR3 is 14 amino acids long. Germline V gives CDR1 LGHDT, CDR2 YNNKEL (reference sequence). Here the CDR3 reads CASSQETAEETQYF. The CDR3 nucleotides read TGTGCCAGCAGCCAAGAAACGGCCGAAGAGACCCAGTACTTC.

This sequence joins TRBV6-1 and TRBJ2-3; D is perhaps TRBD2 (7 bases). V was cut by 2 bases and J by 7 bases, with 22 bases left in between. Germline V CDR1 and CDR2: MNHNS, SASEGT. The CDR3 is 17 residues long. The CDR3 is CASSERRLGASGNTQYF. For the CDR3, the DNA is TGTGCCAGCAGTGAAAGGAGACTGGGGGCTAGCGGCAATACGCAGTATTTT.

The chain couples TRBV7-2 to TRBJ2-3; 12 bases match TRBD2. The CDR3 has 16 amino acids. The germline V gene encodes CDR1 SGHTA and CDR2 FQGNSA. Germline trimming cut 5 bases from V and 5 bases from J; bases unmatched to any gene: 8. CDR3 residues: CASSRGLAGSEDTQYF. CDR3 in DNA: TGTGCCAGCAGCCGCGGACTAGCGGGATCTGAAGATACGCAGTATTTT.

The gene calls are TRBV16 and TRBJ1-3; D gene unclear. CDR1 and CDR2 (germline): KGHSY, FQNENV. The CDR3 sequence is 13 residues long. The ends were cut back, 0 bases at V and 4 bases at J, with 4 bases in the middle. CDR3 amino acids: CASSQSRGNTIYF. DNA for the CDR3: TGTGCCAGCAGCCAATCGAGAGGAAACACCATATATTTT.

The chain links TRBV29-1 to TRBJ2-1; D gene ambiguous. The J call could be wrong; TRBJ2-5 is a better fit for the DNA end. This CDR3 is 10 amino acids long. Germline V CDR1 and CDR2: SQVTM, ANQGSEA. CDR3 protein: CSGTGETQYF. The CDR3 region has the DNA TGCAGCGGTACGGGAGAGACCCAGTACTTC.

This clonotype was observed once. The genes are TRBV5-1 and TRBJ2-1; 8 bases are shared with TRBD1. Germline loops: CDR1 SGHRS, CDR2 YFSETQ. The CDR3 is 15 residues long. V was pared by 7 bases and J by 4 bases, with 10 bases of the junction left unmatched. In DNA form, the CDR3 reads TGCGCCAGCGAACTGAGAGGACAGGGTTACAATGAGCAGTTCTTC. It codes for CASELRGQGYNEQFF.

In its sample, this clonotype was seen many times. This CDR3 reads CSAGTGDEKLFF. For the CDR3, the DNA is TGCAGCGCCGGGACAGGGGATGAAAAACTGTTTTTT. The rearrangement joins TRBV29-1 to TRBJ1-4, with 10 bases identical to TRBD1. V dropped 7 bases and J dropped 6; count of bases not matched to a gene: 2. The CDR3 is made up of 12 amino acids. The V gene's germline CDR1 is SQVTM and CDR2 ANQGSEA. Combining the CDR3 with reference TRBV29-1 and TRBJ1-4 gives the whole variable domain SAVISQKPSRDICQRGTSLTIQCQVDSQVTMMFWYRQQPGQSLTLIATANQGSEATYESGFVIDKFPISRPNLTFSTLTVSNMSPEDSSIYLCSAGTGDEKLFFGSGTQLSVL.

This clonotype was counted between two and nine times. CDR3 protein: CSATGTSGITYEQYF. In DNA form, the CDR3 reads TGCAGTGCTACTGGGACTAGCGGGATTACCTACGAGCAGTACTTC. The gene calls are TRBV20-1 and TRBJ2-7; 13 bases are a match to TRBD2. The V gene's germline CDR1 is DFQATT and CDR2 SNEGSKA (reference sequence). Trimming took 4 bases from V and 2 from J; bases not matched to a gene: 5. CDR3 size: 15 residues.

This clonotype appeared a single time. One end of the junction varies from germline; a read error may be responsible. This chain connects TRBV7-2 to TRBJ2-1, with D possibly being TRBD1 (6 bases). Germline V lookup: CDR1 SGHTA, CDR2 FQGNSA. CDR3 length: 13 amino acids. The CDR3 DNA is TGTGCCTGCAGGACAGTCTCCTACAATGAGCAGTTCTTC. This sequence encodes CACRTVSYNEQFF.

As DNA, the CDR3 is TGCAGTGCTACGCACACGGTTAGCACAGATACGCAGTATTTT. This codes for CSATHTVSTDTQYF. V usage is TRBV20-1 and J usage is TRBJ2-3; the D is unclear. The CDR3 loop spans 14 amino acids. V was clipped by 4 bases and J by 0 bases, with 11 bases between them. Germline V CDR1 and CDR2: DFQATT, SNEGSKA (reference sequence).